One sample yielded the 12 T cell receptor beta chains listed below, sequenced in a study of T-cell memory formation after mild COVID-19. TCRdb reprocessed the 5' RACE reads with MiXCR, giving one entry per CDR3 protein. The sample lists around 420,000 distinct CDR3 sequences, about 24% occurring once. The specimen was PBMCs or a T cell subset sorted from them (not recorded which). These receptors all stem from an adult woman who had mild COVID-19 (a few samples of this study predate the infection). Cell type and time point are not known.

The V and J genes are TRBV7-8 and TRBJ2-1, with 8 nucleotides matching TRBD2. V lost 0 bases to trimming and J lost 8 bases; unmatched junction nucleotides: 9. Germline CDR1 is SGHVS and CDR2 is FQNEAQ. CDR3 length: 16 amino acids. The CDR3: CASSLARAGGWDEQFF. The CDR3 bases are TGTGCCAGCAGCTTAGCGCGGGCGGGGGGTTGGGATGAGCAGTTCTTC.

The genes are TRBV10-3 and TRBJ1-1, with no clear D. V was shortened by 3 bases and J by 0 bases, with 5 bases between the two germline ends. Germline lookup yields CDR1 ENHRY and CDR2 SYGVKD. The length of the CDR3 is 13 residues. In DNA form, the CDR3 reads TGTGCCATCAGTGACCAAGTGAACACTGAAGCTTTCTTT. Translation gives CAISDQVNTEAFF.

The table lists this clonotype with a few counts. This chain joins TRBV5-5 and TRBJ2-3; no clear D. V lost 5 bases, J lost 2 bases, and 9 bases lay in between. Germline values: CDR1 SGHKS, CDR2 YYEKEE (reference sequence). There are 13 residues in the CDR3. In nucleotides, the CDR3 is TGTGCCAGCAGAATCACCTACACAGATACGCAGTATTTT. It encodes CASRITYTDTQYF.

The chain carries TRBV6-5 and TRBJ2-7; 8 bases match TRBD2. Germline V lookup: CDR1 MNHEY, CDR2 SVGAGI. This CDR3 spans 16 amino acids. V lost 7 bases, J lost 5 bases, and 16 bases stayed unmatched. The CDR3 bases are TGTGCCAGCACCTTCTACCCAAGCGGGAGAAGAGACGAGCAGTACTTC. Translating it yields CASTFYPSGRRDEQYF.

The chain joins TRBV9 to TRBJ2-6; 7 nucleotides align to TRBD1. V lost 3 bases, J lost 0 bases, and 9 bases stayed unmatched. Germline CDR1 reads SGDLS; CDR2 reads YYNGEE. The CDR3 is 18 residues long. The CDR3 DNA is TGTGCCAGCAGCGCCGCCGGGACAGTTCTCTCTGGGGCCAACGTCCTGACTTTC. Its protein product is CASSAAGTVLSGANVLTF.

This clonotype was counted a few times. The chain carries TRBV20-1 and TRBJ2-1; either TRBD1 or TRBD2 may supply D (6 bases each). V lost 0 bases to trimming and J lost 7 bases, with 19 bases between them. The germline V gene encodes CDR1 DFQATT and CDR2 SNEGSKA (reference sequence). CDR3 length: 16 residues. DNA for the CDR3: TGCAGTGCTAGAGATTGGAATAGGGGGGTCGTGAATGAGCAGTTCTTC. Its protein is CSARDWNRGVVNEQFF.

This clonotype has only a few counts. The V call is TRBV5-1, the J call TRBJ2-1, with a tentative D call TRBD1 (6 bases). Germline CDR1 and CDR2: SGHRS and YFSETQ. The germline V and J ends were trimmed by 2 bases and 3 bases, with 12 bases remaining between them. The CDR3 runs 15 residues. CDR3 sequence reads: CASSLVGALYNEQFF. CDR3 coding DNA: TGCGCCAGCAGCTTAGTGGGGGCCCTCTACAATGAGCAGTTCTTC.

This clonotype was detected only a few times. The chain recombines TRBV20-1 with TRBJ2-3, with TRBD2 identical over 7 bases. Germline CDR1 is DFQATT and CDR2 is SNEGSKA (reference sequence). This CDR3 region has 15 residues. V dropped 3 bases and J dropped 5; count of bases not matched to a gene: 11. The DNA for the CDR3 is TGCAGTGCTAGGCCCCATGGGGGGGGTAGAGATACGCAGTATTTT. Protein sequence: CSARPHGGGRDTQYF.

This clonotype was counted only a few times. J is TRBJ2-3 and V is TRBV7-6; the D is unclear. V shed 11 bases and J shed 1 base, with 13 bases lying between them. The germline gives CDR1 SGHVS, CDR2 FNYEAQ. The CDR3 has 13 residues. CDR3 sequence reads: CASSRFRTDTQYF. The CDR3 nucleotides are TGTGCCTCGTCTAGGTTCCGCACAGATACGCAGTATTTT.

This clonotype has a count of ten or more. The genes are TRBV24-1 and TRBJ2-5; D is possibly TRBD2 (5 bases). The length of the CDR3 is 15 residues. The V end lost 3 bases, the J end lost 2 bases, and 12 bases lay between the germline ends. CDR1 and CDR2 from the germline V gene are KGHDR and SFDVKD. The CDR3 DNA follows: TGTGCCACCAGTGATCGATGGGAGAGACAAGAGACCCAGTACTTC. Translation: CATSDRWERQETQYF.

This clonotype occurred a few times. The rearrangement links TRBV6-2 or TRBV6-3 to TRBJ2-4; weak D call: TRBD2 (6 bases). Deletions cut 10 bases from V and 1 base from J, with 20 bases between. The CDR3 extends over 16 amino acids. Germline CDR1 reads MNHEY; CDR2 reads SVGEGT. DNA for the CDR3: TGTGCCACGGCAAATCACGGGGACTTGGCCAAAAACATTCAGTACTTC. Encoded protein: CATANHGDLAKNIQYF.

CDR3 in amino acids: CASSPGTPSGGPTEAFF. The DNA of the CDR3 is TGCGCCAGCAGCCCAGGGACACCGTCGGGGGGACCAACTGAAGCTTTCTTT. J is TRBJ1-1 and V is TRBV4-1, with TRBD1 as a possible D gene (6 bases). CDR1 MGHRA and CDR2 YSYEKL come from the germline V gene. The CDR3 is made up of 17 amino acids. Trimming removed 4 bases at V and 5 bases at J, with 23 bases between.